The rows below give T cell receptor beta chains drawn from one sample of a study of OX40 agonist ivuxolimab in advanced cancers. TCRdb's table, derived via immunoSEQ multiplex PCR, lists solely in-frame clones and lacks some. The sample lists 70,000 to 95,000 clones, about 86% seen once, with 0.65% to 0.95% in the top ten. The sample here was CD4+ or CD8+ T cells sorted from blood, taken in a trial of the OX40 agonist ivuxolimab. The receptors stem from an adult with an advanced solid tumor such as melanoma, head and neck, liver or kidney cancer. The CDR3 runs from the conserved cysteine through the conserved F or W. A D gene is named only where the DNA matches it firmly. Clone size appears in some rows only: once, few, many, or a class for an expanded clone.

CDR3 DNA	CDR3 protein	D gene	V gene	clone size	J gene
TGTGCCAGCAGCCCAGGAGGACGTGGCACAGATACGCAGTATTTT	CASSPGGRGTDTQYF	NA	TRBV27	NA	TRBJ2-3
TGTGCCAGCAGCTTAGTGGCCGAGGGGGATCAGCCCCAGCATTTT	CASSLVAEGDQPQHF	NA	TRBV7-2	NA	TRBJ1-5
TGTGCCAGCAGGGAACAGGGGGCGCGAACTGAAGCTTTCTTT	CASREQGARTEAFF	TRBD1	TRBV6-1	NA	TRBJ1-1
TGTGCCAGCAGTTCACGCCCGGGGTGGAGGTACTTC	CASSSRPGWRYF	NA	TRBV28	NA	TRBJ2-5
TGTGCCAGCAGCTTAATACAGGCGAATGGCTACACCTTC	CASSLIQANGYTF	NA	TRBV7-2	NA	TRBJ1-2
TGTGCCAGCAGCGTAGGACCTAGCGGGAAGTCCTACGAGCAGTACTTC	CASSVGPSGKSYEQYF	TRBD2	TRBV9	few	TRBJ2-7
TGTGCCAGCAGCCGGGGGACAGGAGTTTCAGATACGCAGTATTTT	CASSRGTGVSDTQYF	TRBD1	TRBV5-6	NA	TRBJ2-3
TGTGCTAGTGGTTTATTGCACCTCTGCACAGATACGCAGTATTTT	CASGLLHLCTDTQYF	NA	TRBV12-5	NA	TRBJ2-3
TGTGCCTGGGGGGGGACAGGCGTTTACGAGCAGTACTTC	CAWGGTGVYEQYF	TRBD1	TRBV30	NA	TRBJ2-7
TGTGCCAGCTCACCAGAATACGAGCAGTACTTC	CASSPEYEQYF	NA	TRBV18	NA	TRBJ2-7
TGTGCCAGCAGTAAGGGACAGGCTCGTTCCTACGAGCAGTACTTC	CASSKGQARSYEQYF	TRBD1	TRBV11-1	NA	TRBJ2-7
TGTGCCAGCAGCAAAGAACTCCCGTACCAAGAGACCCAGTACTTC	CASSKELPYQETQYF	NA	TRBV21-1	NA	TRBJ2-5
TGTGCCAGCACCCGGGTAGATGAGCAGTTCTTC	CASTRVDEQFF	NA	TRBV28	NA	TRBJ2-1
TGTGCCAGCAGTTACTCGGAAGGGACAGCTTATGGCTACACCTTC	CASSYSEGTAYGYTF	TRBD1	TRBV6-5	NA	TRBJ1-2
TGTGCCAGCAGTGCCCCCAAAGATACGCAGTATTTT	CASSAPKDTQYF	NA	TRBV25-1	NA	TRBJ2-3
TGTGCCAGCAGTGAATACGGGACTAGCGGGACCACCGGGGAGCTGTTTTTT	CASSEYGTSGTTGELFF	TRBD2	TRBV25-1	NA	TRBJ2-2
TGTGCCAGCAGGATTCTACTGACAGGGGGCACACAGCCCCAGCATTTT	CASRILLTGGTQPQHF	NA	TRBV21-1	NA	TRBJ1-5